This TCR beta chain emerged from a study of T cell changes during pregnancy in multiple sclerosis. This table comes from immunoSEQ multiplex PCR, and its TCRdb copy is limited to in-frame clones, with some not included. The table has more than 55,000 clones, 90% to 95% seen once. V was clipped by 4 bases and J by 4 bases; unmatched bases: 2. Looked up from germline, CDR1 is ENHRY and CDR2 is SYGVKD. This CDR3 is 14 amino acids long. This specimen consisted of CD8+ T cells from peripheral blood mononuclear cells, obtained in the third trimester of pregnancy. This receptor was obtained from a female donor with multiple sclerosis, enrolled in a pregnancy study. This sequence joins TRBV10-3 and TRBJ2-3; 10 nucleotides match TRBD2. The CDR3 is CAISGLAGPDTQYF. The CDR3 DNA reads TGTGCCATCAGTGGACTAGCGGGCCCAGATACGCAGTATTTT.